This T cell receptor (beta chain) is from a study of beta chain features in type 1 diabetes. After removal of 4 bases from V and 8 bases from J, the junction contained 12 bases not matched to a gene. Germline V gene data show CDR1 as SGDLS and CDR2 as YYNGEE. The CDR3 loop spans 15 amino acids. What was sequenced were expressed TCRB transcripts, since all of the isolated RNA had been reverse transcribed. Naive, central memory and regulatory T cell samples averaged roughly 3.5 million immunoSEQ reads each. Method: immunoSEQ multiplex PCR; TCRdb's copy keeps in-frame clones and lacks some. The top ten clones hold 0.028% of a sample with more than 250,000 clones, roughly 22% of them seen once. Study-wide results and caveats: Short templates might get an advantage during PCR, and this would be equal in patients and controls. The study found moderately but significantly shorter TCRB CDR3s in all four CD4+ subsets of Type 1 diabetes patients.

CD45RO/CCR7/CD25/CD127/CD95/CD27 separated CD4+ naive, central memory, regulatory and stem cell-like memory cells by sorting. This clone was picked up a small number of times. The antigen remains undetermined. The sample consisted of naive CD4+ T cells from blood. The clonotype originates from a middle-aged woman with type 1 diabetes. V gene TRBV9 combines with J gene TRBJ1-5; 7 bases are a match to TRBD1. The CDR3 loop reads CASSTGQAQAEPQHF. DNA of the CDR3: TGTGCCAGCAGCACAGGACAGGCGCAGGCAGAGCCCCAGCATTTT.